The 27 T cell receptor beta chains listed next were all sequenced from one sample in a study of T cells in Graves' hyperthyroidism and ophthalmopathy. Amplification of TCR beta CDR3 regions was performed using RNA transcripts as template. First-round RT-PCR targeting the TCR CDR3 was performed with the HTBI primer set. Each CDR3 protein gets one entry after TCRdb re-called the multiplex PCR reads with MiXCR. The table lists 350,000 or so distinct CDR3 sequences, 18% of them singletons, with roughly 16% in the top ten. Material: blood. The source of these receptors is a woman in her thirties or forties with Graves' ophthalmopathy.

This clonotype was seen many times. The V call is TRBV10-3, the J call TRBJ1-1; 7 positions match TRBD1. V lost 10 bases and J lost 4; bases outside the gene matches: 15. Germline V CDR1 and CDR2: ENHRY, SYGVKD. The CDR3 loop spans 15 amino acids. The CDR3 is CATRGSQGRGTEAFF. The CDR3 DNA sequence: TGTGCCACCAGGGGGTCACAGGGACGGGGCACTGAAGCTTTCTTT.

This clonotype was counted only a few times. CDR3 amino acids: CASSLGGQRYSNQPQHF. As DNA, the CDR3 is TGTGCCAGCAGCTTGGGGGGACAGAGATATAGCAATCAGCCCCAGCATTTT. The rearrangement joins TRBV5-6 to TRBJ1-5; TRBD1 matches at 7 bases. In germline, CDR1 is SGHDT, CDR2 YYEEEE. CDR3 length: 17 residues. V gave up 0 bases and J gave up 0 bases; unmatched junction bases: 6.

This clonotype was counted a few times. The chain recombines TRBV11-2 with TRBJ1-1; D is uncertain. V gave up 0 bases and J gave up 0 bases, with 8 bases separating them. Per the germline V gene, CDR1 is SGHAT and CDR2 is FQNNGV. The CDR3 is 15 residues long. CDR3 in amino acids: CASSLDPSMNTEAFF. The DNA of the CDR3 is TGTGCCAGCAGCTTAGACCCGTCCATGAACACTGAAGCTTTCTTT.

Many counts were recorded for this clonotype. CDR3 sequence reads: CSARDGGRTSRETQYF. The CDR3 region has the DNA TGCAGTGCTAGAGATGGGGGGAGGACATCCCGGGAGACCCAGTACTTC. The J gene is TRBJ2-5, the V gene TRBV20-1; D perhaps matches TRBD2 (6 bases). The CDR3 is 16 amino acids. The V end was cut by 0 bases, the J end by 5 bases, with 19 bases between. The germline CDR1 and CDR2 sequences are DFQATT and SNEGSKA (reference sequence).

The sample holds many counts of this clonotype. The chain couples TRBV4-1 to TRBJ2-7; D unresolved. The CDR3 contains 14 residues. Trimming cost V 4 bases and J 3 bases, with 13 bases left between them. The germline V gene encodes CDR1 MGHRA and CDR2 YSYEKL. Written as DNA, the CDR3 is TGCGCCAGCAGCCCCCGGGCAGGATACTACGAGCAGTACTTC. It specifies CASSPRAGYYEQYF.

This clonotype occurred many times. The chain uses TRBV20-1 and TRBJ1-2; D gene ambiguous. CDR1 is DFQATT, CDR2 SNEGSKA, per germline (reference sequence). The CDR3 covers 13 residues. Trimming stripped 6 bases from V and 2 bases from J, with 13 bases between. The CDR3 coding sequence is TGCAGTGCCTTATCCACTAGGAACTATGGCTACACCTTC. It yields the protein CSALSTRNYGYTF.

The chain combines TRBV6-2 or TRBV6-3 with TRBJ2-7; 7 bases match TRBD1. The germline V gene has CDR1 MNHEY and CDR2 SVGEGT. The CDR3 totals 15 residues. V was pared by 6 bases and J by 7 bases, with 15 bases of the junction left unmatched. CDR3: CASRRGRQGRREQYF. The DNA for the CDR3 is TGTGCCAGCAGGAGGGGTCGACAGGGCCGAAGGGAGCAGTACTTC.

Comments on this clonotype: An end of the junction differs from the germline gene, which may be a read error. The chain links TRBV15 to TRBJ2-5; 9 nucleotides match TRBD2. The CDR3 sequence is 16 residues long. From germline, CDR1 is LNHNV and CDR2 YYDKDF (reference sequence). The CDR3 loop is CATSREAGGGQETRYF. The CDR3 DNA reads as TGTGCCACCAGCAGAGAGGCGGGAGGGGGGCAAGAGACCCGGTACTTC.

This clonotype was observed at least ten times. The genes are TRBV5-6 and TRBJ2-7; a possible D gene is TRBD2 (5 bases). CDR3 length equals 14 residues. V lost 4 bases to trimming and J lost 3 bases, with 14 bases between them. Looked up from germline, CDR1 is SGHDT and CDR2 is YYEEEE. CDR3 sequence (DNA): TGTGCCAGCAGCGGAAAGGACTCGTTCTACGAGCAGTACTTC. It encodes CASSGKDSFYEQYF.

The sample holds a few counts of this clonotype. One junction end does not reproduce the germline sequence, and a read error may be involved. This rearrangement joins TRBV30 to TRBJ1-1; possible D gene TRBD1, 5 bases. Germline CDR1 and CDR2: GTSNPN and SVGIG (reference sequence). This CDR3 has 14 residues. CDR3 loop: CARSQGRSNTEAFF. CDR3 in DNA: TGTGCCCGGAGTCAGGGACGGTCTAACACTGAAGCTTTCTTT.

This clonotype was counted ten times or more. The chain carries TRBV29-1 and TRBJ1-2; 12 bases map to TRBD1. Germline loops: CDR1 SQVTM, CDR2 ANQGSEA. The V gene end was trimmed by 5 bases and the J gene end by 3 bases; junction bases not matched to a gene: 13. The CDR3 has 17 residues. This chain's CDR3 is CSVKHRDRGRSDYGYTF. As DNA, the CDR3 is TGCAGCGTTAAGCACCGGGACAGGGGGCGCTCGGACTATGGCTACACCTTC.

This clonotype was observed at least ten times. The rearrangement joins TRBV7-2 to TRBJ1-5; maybe TRBD1 (5 bases). The CDR3 extends over 15 amino acids. With 5 bases removed from V and 4 bases from J, the gap between germline ends came to 15 bases. Germline-derived CDR1 and CDR2 are SGHTA and FQGNSA. CDR3 loop: CASSRTGLENQPQHF. In DNA form, the CDR3 reads TGTGCCAGCAGCCGTACGGGACTTGAAAATCAGCCCCAGCATTTT.

There are many counts of this clonotype. The V call is TRBV11-2, the J call TRBJ1-1; D may be TRBD1 (6 bases). Deletions cut 5 bases from V and 10 bases from J, with 14 bases between. CDR1 and CDR2 (germline): SGHAT, FQNNGV. This CDR3 has 12 amino acids. DNA of the CDR3: TGTGCCAGCAGCGGCGGTTCCAGGGGAGCTTTCTTT. Amino acids: CASSGGSRGAFF. Based on the CDR3 plus reference TRBV11-2 and TRBJ1-1, the full variable domain is EAGVAQSPRYKIIEKRQSVAFWCNPISGHATLYWYQQILGQGPKLLIQFQNNGVVDDSQLPKDRFSAERLKGVDSTLKIQPAKLEDSAVYLCASSGGSRGAFFGQGTRLTVV.

The sample holds many counts of this clonotype. The junction shows a germline mismatch at one end, possibly a read error. The rearrangement joins TRBV27 to TRBJ1-2; TRBD1 is a possible D gene (6 bases). The germline gives CDR1 MNHEY, CDR2 SMNVEV (reference sequence). This CDR3 spans 15 amino acids. The CDR3 sequence is CANSLSGGAGYGYTF. CDR3 coding DNA: TGTGCCAACAGTTTGAGTGGGGGCGCAGGGTATGGCTACACCTTC.

The table lists this clonotype with many counts. The V and J genes are TRBV13 and TRBJ1-1, with D possibly matching TRBD1 (6 bases). The V and J ends lost 5 bases and 10 bases respectively, with 14 bases between them. This CDR3 has 12 residues. Germline-derived CDR1 and CDR2 are PRHDT and FYEKMQ (reference sequence). CDR3 sequence (DNA): TGTGCCAGCAGCCGTCGGGGGGCGGGAGCTTTCTTT. Protein sequence: CASSRRGAGAFF.

This sequence joins TRBV6-1 and TRBJ1-2, with D possibly matching TRBD1 (6 bases). CDR1 and CDR2 from the germline V gene are MNHNS and SASEGT. The length of the CDR3 is 16 residues. The ends were cut back, 8 bases at V and 2 bases at J, with 21 bases in the middle. The CDR3 reads CASRTPGQGRNYGYTF. The CDR3 bases are TGTGCCAGCCGCACCCCTGGTCAGGGGCGCAACTATGGCTACACCTTC.

In its sample, this clonotype was seen many times. V usage is TRBV11-2 and J usage is TRBJ1-3; no firm D call. V lost 5 bases and J 0 bases, leaving 5 bases between the germline ends. The CDR3 is made up of 13 amino acids. Germline values: CDR1 SGHAT, CDR2 FQNNGV. CDR3 protein: CASSQDSGNTIYF. CDR3 sequence (DNA): TGTGCCAGCAGCCAGGACTCTGGAAACACCATATATTTT. The variable domain in full, completed from reference TRBV11-2 and TRBJ1-3, reads EAGVAQSPRYKIIEKRQSVAFWCNPISGHATLYWYQQILGQGPKLLIQFQNNGVVDDSQLPKDRFSAERLKGVDSTLKIQPAKLEDSAVYLCASSQDSGNTIYFGEGSWLTVV.

This clonotype was recorded at least ten times. The V and J genes are TRBV4-2 and TRBJ2-2, with 8 bases identical to TRBD2. The V segment lost 3 bases and the J segment 7 bases; nucleotides outside the gene matches: 10. This CDR3 has 16 residues. Germline CDR1 reads LGHNA; CDR2 reads YNFKEQ. CDR3 DNA sequence: TGTGCCAGCAGCCAGTCGACTAGCGTGAGTTACGGGGAGCTGTTTTTT. It yields the protein CASSQSTSVSYGELFF.

This clonotype was seen ten or more times. The rearrangement joins TRBV6-2 or TRBV6-3 to TRBJ2-7, with TRBD1 identical over 8 bases. V lost 6 bases and J lost 2; bases outside the gene matches: 6. From germline, CDR1 is MNHEY and CDR2 SVGEGT. CDR3 length: 14 residues. The CDR3 sequence is CASRNRDRTYEQYF. The CDR3 DNA reads as TGTGCCAGCAGAAACCGGGACAGGACCTACGAGCAGTACTTC.

The sample holds many counts of this clonotype. The J gene is TRBJ1-2, the V gene TRBV6-5; D is unresolved. The V and J ends lost 0 bases and 8 bases respectively, with 13 bases between them. CDR3 length: 14 residues. The germline V gene encodes CDR1 MNHEY and CDR2 SVGAGI. CDR3 protein: CASSYSKGASGYTF. The DNA of the CDR3 is TGTGCCAGCAGTTACTCGAAGGGAGCCAGCGGCTACACCTTC.

The chain employs TRBV30 and TRBJ1-3; no clear D gene. Germline V gene sequence: CDR1 GTSNPN, CDR2 SVGIG (reference sequence). This CDR3 has 15 residues. V lost 0 bases to trimming and J lost 0 bases, with 9 bases between them. In DNA form, the CDR3 reads TGTGCCTGGAGTGTACGGGGAGGCTCTGGAAACACCATATATTTT. Encoded protein: CAWSVRGGSGNTIYF.

The CDR3 DNA reads as TGTGCCAGCAGCCCGCCCGGGACACTACGGTACGAGCAGTACTTC. Amino acid sequence: CASSPPGTLRYEQYF. V gene TRBV7-2 combines with J gene TRBJ2-7; D is perhaps TRBD1 (6 bases). V dropped 5 bases and J dropped 4 bases, with 18 bases sitting between them. The CDR3 loop spans 15 amino acids. The germline gives CDR1 SGHTA, CDR2 FQGNSA.

V gene TRBV12-3 or TRBV12-4 combines with J gene TRBJ2-6; D is perhaps TRBD1 (5 bases). V was shortened by 4 bases and J by 4 bases, with 23 bases between the two germline ends. The CDR3 totals 19 residues. CDR3 in DNA: TGTGCCAGCAGTTCCCCACCCCCAGGGTCCTCTCTCGGGGCCAACGTCCTGACTTTC. Its translation: CASSSPPPGSSLGANVLTF.

In its sample, this clonotype was seen many times. The rearrangement joins TRBV6-1 to TRBJ1-1; D is ambiguous. V dropped 7 bases and J dropped 4 bases, with 13 bases sitting between them. There are 13 residues in the CDR3. Germline-derived CDR1 and CDR2 are MNHNS and SASEGT. This CDR3 is CASTPRVSTEAFF. CDR3 in DNA: TGTGCCAGCACCCCGCGGGTGAGCACTGAAGCTTTCTTT.

In this sample, this clonotype turned up many times. This sequence joins TRBV28 and TRBJ2-5; TRBD2 is a possible D gene (6 bases). V lost 2 bases and J 0 bases, leaving 10 bases between the germline ends. The CDR3 extends over 15 amino acids. Germline lookup yields CDR1 MDHEN and CDR2 SYDVKM. The CDR3 DNA follows: TGTGCCAGCAGTTTAGCGGCGGGGAACCAAGAGACCCAGTACTTC. As protein: CASSLAAGNQETQYF. Combining the CDR3 with reference TRBV28 and TRBJ2-5 gives the whole variable domain DVKVTQSSRYLVKRTGEKVFLECVQDMDHENMFWYRQDPGLGLRLIYFSYDVKMKEKGDIPEGYSVSREKKERFSLILESASTNQTSMYLCASSLAAGNQETQYFGPGTRLLVL.

This clonotype has only a few counts. The rearrangement links TRBV12-3 or TRBV12-4 to TRBJ2-7; a weak D match, TRBD2 (7 bases). The CDR3 is 13 residues long. V was pared by 9 bases and J by 6 bases, with 18 bases between. The CDR3 loop reads CASRDSGEGEQYF. CDR3 DNA sequence: TGTGCCAGTAGAGACTCAGGGGAGGGCGAGCAGTACTTC.

This clonotype was detected once. The DNA of the CDR3 is TGCGCCAGCAGCTTGGACAGGGGTAGAAATGGCTACACCTTC. Encoded protein: CASSLDRGRNGYTF. The chain has TRBV5-1 and TRBJ1-2, with TRBD1 identical over 7 bases. After removal of 0 bases from V and 6 bases from J, the junction contained 5 bases not matched to a gene. The CDR3 is 14 residues long. Germline V gives CDR1 SGHRS, CDR2 YFSETQ.